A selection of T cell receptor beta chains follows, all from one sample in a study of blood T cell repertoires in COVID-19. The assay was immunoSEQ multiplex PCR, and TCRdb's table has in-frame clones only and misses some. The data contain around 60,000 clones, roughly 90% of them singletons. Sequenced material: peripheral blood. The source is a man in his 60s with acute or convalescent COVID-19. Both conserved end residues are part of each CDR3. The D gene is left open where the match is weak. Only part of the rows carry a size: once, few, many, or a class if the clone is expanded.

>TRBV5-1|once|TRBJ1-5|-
CASSSTGNSNQPQHF
TGCGCCAGCAGCTCAACAGGGAATAGCAATCAGCCCCAGCATTTT
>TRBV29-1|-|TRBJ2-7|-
CSVASGVTYEQYF
TGCAGCGTTGCTTCAGGGGTCACCTACGAGCAGTACTTC
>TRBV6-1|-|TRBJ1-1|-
CASSGLNPTLNTEAFF
TGTGCCAGCAGTGGACTCAATCCAACCCTGAACACTGAAGCTTTCTTT
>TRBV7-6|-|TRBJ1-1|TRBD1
CASSLGLRQGIGFDAEAFF
TGTGCCAGCAGCTTAGGGCTGCGACAGGGTATAGGGTTTGACGCTGAAGCTTTCTTT
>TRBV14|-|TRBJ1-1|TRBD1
CASSQGGIGAFF
TGTGCCAGCAGTCAAGGGGGCATCGGAGCTTTCTTT
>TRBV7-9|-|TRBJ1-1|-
CASRHQDEAFF
TGTGCCAGCAGACATCAGGATGAAGCTTTCTTT
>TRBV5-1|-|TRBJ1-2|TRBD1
CASSLSPTTGKNRDGYTF
TGCGCCAGCAGTTTATCGCCCACGACAGGGAAAAATCGAGATGGCTACACCTTC
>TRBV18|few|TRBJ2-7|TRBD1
CASSPQFGTGTYEQYF
TGTGCCAGCTCACCACAATTCGGGACAGGTACCTACGAGCAGTACTTC
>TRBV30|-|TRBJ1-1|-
CAWSRGLMGTEAFF
TGTGCCTGGAGTAGGGGCTTAATGGGCACTGAAGCTTTCTTT
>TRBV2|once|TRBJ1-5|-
CASSEGRVYSNQPQHF
TGTGCCAGCAGTGAAGGCAGGGTTTATAGCAATCAGCCCCAGCATTTT
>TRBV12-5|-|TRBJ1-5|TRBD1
CASGGGQNNQPQHF
TGTGCTAGTGGTGGGGGACAGAACAATCAGCCCCAGCATTTT
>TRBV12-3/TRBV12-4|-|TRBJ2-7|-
CASSFTGPEQYF
TGTGCCAGCAGTTTTACAGGGCCAGAGCAGTACTTC
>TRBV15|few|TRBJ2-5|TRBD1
CATRTPLTGASRETQYF
TGTGCCACCAGAACTCCTTTGACAGGGGCGTCTAGGGAGACCCAGTACTTC
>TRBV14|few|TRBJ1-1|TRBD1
CASSQALPGQAMNTEAFF
TGTGCCAGCAGCCAAGCCCTGCCGGGACAGGCTATGAACACTGAAGCTTTCTTT
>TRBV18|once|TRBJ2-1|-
CASSPGQNNEQFF
TGTGCCAGCTCACCGGGACAAAACAATGAGCAGTTCTTC
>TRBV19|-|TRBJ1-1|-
CASSIGTGTEAFF
TGTGCCAGTAGTATTGGTACGGGGACTGAAGCTTTCTTT
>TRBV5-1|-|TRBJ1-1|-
CASSYNSKNTEAFF
TGCGCCAGCAGCTATAACAGCAAAAACACTGAAGCTTTCTTT
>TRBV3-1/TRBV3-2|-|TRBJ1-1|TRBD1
CASSPLGGQRAFF
TGTGCCAGCAGCCCCCTTGGGGGACAGAGGGCTTTCTTT
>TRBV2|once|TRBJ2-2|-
CASSGFGTNTGELFF
TGTGCCAGCAGTGGATTCGGGACGAACACCGGGGAGCTGTTTTTT
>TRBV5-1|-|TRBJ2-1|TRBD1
CASSPGDRGNNEQFF
TGCGCCAGCAGCCCTGGGGACAGGGGAAACAATGAGCAGTTCTTC
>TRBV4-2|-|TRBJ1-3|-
CASSQERPANTIYF
TGTGCCAGCAGCCAAGAGAGGCCCGCGAACACCATATATTTT
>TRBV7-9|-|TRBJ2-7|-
CASSSGGDVEQYF
TGTGCCAGCAGCTCGGGCGGGGACGTCGAGCAGTACTTC
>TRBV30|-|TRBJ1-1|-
CAWSVRTFGTGMNTEAFF
TGTGCCTGGAGTGTACGGACCTTCGGAACAGGAATGAACACTGAAGCTTTCTTT
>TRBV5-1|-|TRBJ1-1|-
CASSLVGRGMNTEAFF
TGCGCCAGCAGCTTGGTAGGGAGGGGAATGAACACTGAAGCTTTCTTT
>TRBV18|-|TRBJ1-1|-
CASSRQGSYAGAEAFF
TGTGCCAGCTCACGGCAGGGGTCCTATGCTGGGGCTGAAGCTTTCTTT
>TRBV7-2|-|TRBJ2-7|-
CASSLGDNSYEQYF
TGTGCCAGCAGCTTAGGGGACAACTCCTACGAGCAGTACTTC
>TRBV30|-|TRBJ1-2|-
CAWSVRSGSVIGYTF
TGTGCCTGGAGTGTACGCAGCGGGTCGGTGATAGGCTACACCTTC
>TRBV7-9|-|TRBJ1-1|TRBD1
CASSLDRGAEAFF
TGTGCCAGCAGCCTCGACAGGGGTGCTGAAGCTTTCTTT
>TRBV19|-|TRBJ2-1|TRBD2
CASSIRGLGATNEQFF
TGTGCCAGTAGTATTCGGGGACTAGGGGCCACCAATGAGCAGTTCTTC
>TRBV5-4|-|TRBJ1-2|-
CASSLSEVYGYTF
TGTGCCAGCAGCTTGTCGGAGGTCTATGGCTACACCTTC
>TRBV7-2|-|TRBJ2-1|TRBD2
CASSLLGTGGYNEQFF
TGTGCCAGCAGCTTATTGGGAACGGGGGGCTACAATGAGCAGTTCTTC
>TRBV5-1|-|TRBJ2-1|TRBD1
CASSSGAGGAPNEQFF
TGCGCCAGCAGCTCCGGGGCAGGGGGCGCCCCCAATGAGCAGTTCTTC
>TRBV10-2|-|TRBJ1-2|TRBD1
CASSPDRGYGYTF
TGCGCCAGCAGCCCAGACAGGGGGTATGGCTACACCTTC
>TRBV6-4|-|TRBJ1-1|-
CASRHDTNTEAFF
TGTGCCAGCAGACACGACACGAACACTGAAGCTTTCTTT
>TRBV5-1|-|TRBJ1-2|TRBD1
CASSLVQGASYGYTF
TGCGCCAGCAGCTTGGTACAGGGGGCTAGCTATGGCTACACCTTC
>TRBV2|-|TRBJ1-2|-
CASKNEVTDYGYTF
TGTGCCAGCAAGAATGAAGTGACAGACTATGGCTACACCTTC
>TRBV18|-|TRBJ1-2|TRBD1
CASSPGDSSNYGYTF
TGTGCCAGCTCACCCGGGGACAGCAGTAACTATGGCTACACCTTC
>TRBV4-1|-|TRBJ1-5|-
CASSQVVGVGQPQHF
TGCGCCAGCAGCCAAGTAGTAGGGGTGGGTCAGCCCCAGCATTTT
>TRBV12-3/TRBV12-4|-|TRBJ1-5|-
CASSLESQPQHF
TGTGCCAGCAGTTTGGAGAGTCAGCCCCAGCATTTT
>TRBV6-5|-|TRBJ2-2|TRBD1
CASNSRQGAGELFF
TGTGCCAGCAATTCGCGACAGGGGGCCGGGGAGCTGTTTTTT